This T cell receptor (beta chain) was found in a study of T cell repertoires in cytomegalovirus infection. MiXCR, run by TCRdb on the reads, gives a single entry per CDR3 protein. The data show some 800,000 distinct CDR3 sequences, less than 35% seen once. The CDR3 is made up of 18 amino acids. V lost 0 bases to trimming and J lost 8 bases; unmatched junction nucleotides: 13. CDR1 is LGHNA, CDR2 YSLEER, per germline. To note about this clonotype: What it binds is not known.

Sequences were derived from cultured CD8+ T cells from PBMCs, sampled from culture after CMV antigen stimulation. This sequence joins TRBV4-3 and TRBJ2-1, with 10 positions matching TRBD2. This TCR was recovered from a human donor in good health (CMV status not recorded). Some clones in this sample may be carry-over from other donors' samples. CDR3 sequence (DNA): TGCGCCAGCAGCCAAGATCTTGATCTAGCGGGGGTCGGGGATGAGCAGTTCTTC. Translated, it gives CASSQDLDLAGVGDEQFF.